The source of this T cell receptor (beta chain) is a study of T cells in Graves' hyperthyroidism and ophthalmopathy. This clonotype has ten or more counts. V was clipped by 3 bases and J by 10 bases, with 6 bases between them. This CDR3 is 11 amino acids long. Authors of the study amplified TCR beta CDR3 regions from RNA transcripts. The TCR CDR3 first-round RT-PCR relied on the HTBI primer set. A single record per CDR3 protein comes from TCRdb applying MiXCR to the multiplex PCR reads. The profile shows 600,000 to 800,000 distinct CDR3 sequences, approximately 36% of them singletons. The V call is TRBV12-3 or TRBV12-4, the J call TRBJ1-4; D gene uncertain. This receptor was taken from a middle-aged woman with Graves' hyperthyroidism. The sample taken for sequencing was blood. The CDR3 region is CASSFSGKLFF. The CDR3, as DNA: TGTGCCAGCAGTTTTAGTGGAAAACTGTTTTTT.